These 21 T cell receptor beta chains were all obtained from the same sample, sequenced in a study of low-dose radiotherapy and immunotherapy resistance in tumors. Time point described: after trial treatment. Treatment given: LDRT plus nivolumab, ipilimumab, low-dose cyclophosphamide and aspirin (RACIN trial). Gene-specific TRAV and TRBV primers were used for first-strand cDNA, covering alpha and beta chains. TCR amplification ran approximately 22 PCR cycles using constant-region and V-primer adapter primers. TCRdb passed the reads through MiXCR, listing each CDR3 protein once. Of 30,000 or so distinct CDR3 sequences listed, under 55% are singletons. Material: PBMCs, obtained after low-dose radiotherapy plus immunotherapy. Receptors originate from a male donor with gallbladder cancer.

This clonotype was recorded once. The chain joins TRBV5-1 to TRBJ2-2; D gene unclear. The ends were cut back, 0 bases at V and 0 bases at J, with 9 bases in the middle. Germline V gene data show CDR1 as SGHRS and CDR2 as YFSETQ. The CDR3 runs to 16 residues. CDR3 coding DNA: TGCGCCAGCAGCTTGGGCGACCGCACGAACACCGGGGAGCTGTTTTTT. Its translation: CASSLGDRTNTGELFF.

Many counts were recorded for this clonotype. J is TRBJ2-7 and V is TRBV7-6; D is possibly TRBD2 (5 bases). V lost 2 bases to trimming and J lost 6 bases, with 17 bases between them. CDR3 size: 15 residues. The germline V gene has CDR1 SGHVS and CDR2 FNYEAQ. DNA of the CDR3: TGTGCCAGCAGCTTATCTAGCTTAGTTATGGGCGAGCAGTACTTC. This translates into CASSLSSLVMGEQYF.

The gene calls are TRBV12-3 or TRBV12-4 and TRBJ1-2; D is unclear. The CDR3 totals 12 residues. Trimming shortened V by 2 bases and J by 7 bases, and 8 bases separated the two germline ends. DNA for the CDR3: TGTGCCAGCAGTTTATCGTCGGGTGGCTACACCTTC. It is translated as CASSLSSGGYTF.

V and J are TRBV23-1 and TRBJ2-5; D not certain. TRBV23-1 is an open reading frame whose function is uncertain. The CDR3 extends over 15 amino acids. Trimming took off 2 bases at V and 3 bases at J, with 13 bases between the two ends. As DNA, the CDR3 is TGCGCCAGCAGTCAAATTAAGGCGATCGAAGAGACCCAGTACTTC. Encoded protein: CASSQIKAIEETQYF.

By share, this clonotype counts as medium-sized. The rearrangement joins TRBV5-1 to TRBJ2-7; no clear D gene. Germline V CDR1 and CDR2: SGHRS, YFSETQ. V lost 4 bases to trimming and J lost 4 bases, with 15 bases between them. The CDR3 loop spans 14 amino acids. The CDR3 DNA reads TGCGCCAGCAGCCCGAGTACCGGCGTATACGAGCAGTACTTC. This encodes CASSPSTGVYEQYF.

This clonotype rates as medium-sized. The chain has TRBV18 and TRBJ2-1; 7 bases are shared with TRBD2. CDR1 KGHSH and CDR2 LQKENI come from the germline V gene. Trimming at V came to 5 bases and at J to 9 bases, leaving 4 bases not matched to a gene. The CDR3 sequence is 12 residues long. The CDR3 DNA reads TGTGCCAGCTCAGCCCGACTAGCTGAGCAGTTCTTC. This gives the protein CASSARLAEQFF.

V gene TRBV4-1 combines with J gene TRBJ1-5, with D unresolved. The length of the CDR3 is 17 residues. V was clipped by 1 base and J by 0 bases, with 13 bases between them. CDR1 is MGHRA and CDR2 is YSYEKL in the germline V gene. The chain's CDR3 is CASSQGRRGDSNQPQHF. In DNA form, the CDR3 reads TGCGCCAGCAGCCAAGGTAGGCGTGGCGATAGCAATCAGCCCCAGCATTTT.

The CDR3 sequence: CASSPSPGLHYEQYF. In nucleotides, the CDR3 is TGTGCCAGCAGCCCTAGCCCAGGGCTTCACTACGAGCAGTACTTC. V and J are TRBV7-6 and TRBJ2-7; D is tentatively TRBD1 or TRBD2 (5 bases each). V was shortened by 5 bases and J by 3 bases, with 17 bases between the two germline ends. This CDR3 has 15 residues. Germline V gene sequence: CDR1 SGHVS, CDR2 FNYEAQ.

In its sample, this clonotype was seen many times. The chain combines TRBV27 with TRBJ2-3; possible D gene TRBD1, 6 bases. The CDR3 is 16 residues long. Germline lookup yields CDR1 MNHEY and CDR2 SMNVEV (reference sequence). Trimming took off 5 bases at V and 1 base at J, with 16 bases between the two ends. CDR3 DNA: TGTGCCAGCAGTCCAGAGACAGGTTCTGGCACAGATACGCAGTATTTT. Amino acid sequence: CASSPETGSGTDTQYF.

The rearrangement links TRBV5-1 to TRBJ2-7; D is perhaps TRBD2 (6 bases). This CDR3 comprises 13 residues. CDR1 SGHRS and CDR2 YFSETQ come from the germline V gene. The V end was cut by 4 bases, the J end by 0 bases, with 8 bases between. CDR3 region: CASSGGSSYEQYF. The DNA of the CDR3 is TGCGCCAGCAGCGGGGGGAGCTCCTACGAGCAGTACTTC.

Note on this clonotype: With a much larger clone just one base away, this may be a read error. The chain recombines TRBV10-3 with TRBJ2-7; maybe TRBD1 (6 bases). The CDR3 runs to 15 residues. V was pared by 3 bases and J by 5 bases, with 17 bases between. Per germline, CDR1 ENHRY and CDR2 SYGVKD. CDR3 region: CAISDPPGTKDEQYF. The CDR3 DNA reads TGTGCCATCAGTGACCCCCCCGGGACAAAGGACGAGCAGTACTTC.

On this clonotype: Because the CDR3's place on the DNA is in doubt, the DNA is left out and the CDR3 is given as listed by TCRdb. The chain couples TRBV5-1 to TRBJ1-2; the D call in the table, TRBD1, was not verified against the DNA. The CDR3 is made up of 24 amino acids, end residues included. CDR1 SGHRS and CDR2 YFSETQ come from the germline V gene. The CDR3 loop is CASTNQTSMYLCASSKLDRYGYTF.

Points on this clonotype: A far larger clone is off by one base, so a read error is likely. This chain joins TRBV11-2 and TRBJ2-7, with D maybe TRBD2 (5 bases). Trimming shortened V by 4 bases and J by 7 bases, and 17 bases separated the two germline ends. The CDR3 loop spans 14 amino acids. Looked up from germline, CDR1 is SGHAT and CDR2 is FQNNGV. The CDR3 DNA reads as TGTGCCAGCAGCTATTCGGGGTTCTACAATGAGCAGTACTTC. Its protein is CASSYSGFYNEQYF.

This clonotype was observed at least ten times. This rearrangement joins TRBV3-1 to TRBJ2-3; 7 bases line up with TRBD2. CDR1 and CDR2 from the germline V gene are LGHDT and YNNKEL (reference sequence). The V gene end was trimmed by 5 bases and the J gene end by 2 bases; junction bases not matched to a gene: 7. This CDR3 comprises 15 residues. The CDR3 loop reads CASSASGSTTDTQYF. CDR3 DNA sequence: TGTGCCAGCAGCGCTAGCGGTTCCACCACAGATACGCAGTATTTT.

This clonotype is termed medium-sized. The rearrangement uses TRBV7-3 and TRBJ2-5; 10 nucleotides agree with TRBD2. Trimming took 5 bases from V and 5 from J; bases not matched to a gene: 26. Looked up from germline, CDR1 is SGHTA and CDR2 is FQGTGA. This CDR3 has 21 residues. CDR3 bases: TGTGCCAGCAGCGTCAACCCCGGCATGGCTAGCGGGAGAGGGGCTGGGGAGACCCAGTACTTC. Encoded protein: CASSVNPGMASGRGAGETQYF.

In the case of this clonotype: This probably arose from a read error, given a far larger clone one base away. This chain connects TRBV2 to TRBJ2-1; TRBD2 matches 10 bases. The trim removed 7 bases at V and 4 bases at J, leaving 4 bases unmatched. There are 14 residues in the CDR3. Germline-derived CDR1 and CDR2 are SNHLY and FYNNEI. The DNA for the CDR3 is TGTGCCAGCATCCGGACTAGCGGTTACAATGAGCAGTTCTTC. Translating it yields CASIRTSGYNEQFF.

This clonotype was picked up many times. V usage is TRBV5-1 and J usage is TRBJ2-5; 7 bases map to TRBD2. The ends lost 4 bases at V and 2 bases at J; junction bases unmatched: 8. This CDR3 comprises 15 residues. The germline V gene encodes CDR1 SGHRS and CDR2 YFSETQ. The CDR3 reads CASSPWEGTQETQYF. CDR3 sequence (DNA): TGCGCCAGCAGCCCCTGGGAGGGGACGCAAGAGACCCAGTACTTC.

To note about this clonotype: With a far larger clone one base away, a read error is the likely cause. V and J are TRBV5-4 and TRBJ2-3, with D perhaps TRBD1 (5 bases). Germline lookup yields CDR1 SGHNT and CDR2 YYREEE (reference sequence). The ends were cut back, 4 bases at V and 2 bases at J, with 8 bases in the middle. The CDR3 extends over 13 amino acids. CDR3 bases: TGTGCCAGCAGCACAGGCCCCACAGATACGCAGTATTTT. The encoded protein is CASSTGPTDTQYF.

The gene calls are TRBV6-2 or TRBV6-3 and TRBJ2-2, with D perhaps TRBD1 (6 bases). The V gene lost 5 bases and the J gene lost 0 bases, with 13 bases spanning the gap. Germline assignment: CDR1 MNHEY and CDR2 SVGEGT. The CDR3 is 16 residues long. The CDR3 coding sequence is TGTGCCAGCAGTCTTATACAGGGAACGAACACCGGGGAGCTGTTTTTT. This gives the protein CASSLIQGTNTGELFF.

This clonotype is medium-sized in the sample. The chain has TRBV5-1 and TRBJ1-2; D ambiguous. Trimming removed 1 base from V and 6 bases from J, with 7 bases in between. The CDR3 has 12 amino acids. In germline, CDR1 is SGHRS, CDR2 YFSETQ. For the CDR3, the DNA is TGCGCCAGCAGCTTGCCGGATAATGGCTACACCTTC. Its protein product is CASSLPDNGYTF.

The chain carries TRBV29-1 and TRBJ2-3; perhaps TRBD2 as D (5 bases). CDR3 length: 14 amino acids. Deletions cut 6 bases from V and 2 bases from J, with 15 bases between. Germline CDR1 SQVTM, CDR2 ANQGSEA. The DNA of the CDR3 is TGCAGCGTACCCACTAGGGCGAACACAGATACGCAGTATTTT. This gives the protein CSVPTRANTDTQYF.